Listed here is a single TCR beta chain. With 5 bases removed from V and 4 bases from J, the gap between germline ends came to 18 bases. CDR3 length: 16 residues. Looked up from germline, CDR1 is SEHNR and CDR2 is FQNEAQ (reference sequence). Sequencing was performed with immunoSEQ multiplex PCR; in TCRdb, only in-frame clones are kept and a portion is missing. The table shows roughly 80,000 clones, with 75% to 95% occurring only once. The data were taken from a study of technical replicates of blood from a few donors. Sequencing used T cells isolated from PBMCs. The TCR sequence derives from a human donor in good health. The chain combines TRBV7-9 with TRBJ2-1; D is perhaps TRBD2 (7 bases). This CDR3 reads CASSQVGGAAYNEQFF. The CDR3 bases are TGTGCCAGCAGCCAGGTGGGGGGGGCCGCTTACAATGAGCAGTTCTTC.